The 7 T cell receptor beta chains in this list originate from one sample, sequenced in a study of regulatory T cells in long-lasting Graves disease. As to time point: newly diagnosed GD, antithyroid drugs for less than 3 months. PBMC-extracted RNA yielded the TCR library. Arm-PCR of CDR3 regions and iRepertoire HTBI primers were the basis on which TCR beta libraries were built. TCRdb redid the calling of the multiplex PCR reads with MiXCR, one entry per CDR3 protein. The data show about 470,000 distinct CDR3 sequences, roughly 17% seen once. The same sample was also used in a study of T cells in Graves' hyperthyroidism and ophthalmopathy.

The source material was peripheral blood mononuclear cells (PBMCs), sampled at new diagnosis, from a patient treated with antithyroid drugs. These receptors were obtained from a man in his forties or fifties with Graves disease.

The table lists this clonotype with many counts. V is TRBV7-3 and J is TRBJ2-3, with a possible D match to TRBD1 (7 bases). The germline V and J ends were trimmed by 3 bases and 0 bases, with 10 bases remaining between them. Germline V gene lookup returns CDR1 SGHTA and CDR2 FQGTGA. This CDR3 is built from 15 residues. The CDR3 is CASSLGGQSTDTQYF. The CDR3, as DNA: TGTGCCAGCAGCTTGGGGGGACAGAGCACAGATACGCAGTATTTT.

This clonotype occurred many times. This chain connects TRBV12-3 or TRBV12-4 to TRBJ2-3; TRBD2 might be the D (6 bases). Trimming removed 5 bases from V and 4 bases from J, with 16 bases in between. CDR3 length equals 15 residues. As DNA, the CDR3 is TGTGCCAGCAGTGAGACTAGATTGAGTGCAGATACGCAGTATTTT. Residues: CASSETRLSADTQYF.

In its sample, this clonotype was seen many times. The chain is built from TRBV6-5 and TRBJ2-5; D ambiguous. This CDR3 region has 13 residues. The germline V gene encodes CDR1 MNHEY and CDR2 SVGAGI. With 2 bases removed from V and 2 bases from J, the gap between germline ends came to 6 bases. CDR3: CASSYGQQETQYF. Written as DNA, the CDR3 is TGTGCCAGCAGTTACGGGCAACAAGAGACCCAGTACTTC.

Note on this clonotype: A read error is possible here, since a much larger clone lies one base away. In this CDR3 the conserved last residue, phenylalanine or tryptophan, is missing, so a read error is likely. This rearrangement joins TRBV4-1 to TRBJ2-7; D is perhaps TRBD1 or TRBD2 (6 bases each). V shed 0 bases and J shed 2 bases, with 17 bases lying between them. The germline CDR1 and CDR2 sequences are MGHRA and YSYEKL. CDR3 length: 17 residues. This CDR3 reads CASSQEGGPGRTYEQYL. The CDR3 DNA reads TGCGCCAGCAGCCAAGAGGGGGGCCCCGGGAGAACCTACGAGCAGTACCTC.

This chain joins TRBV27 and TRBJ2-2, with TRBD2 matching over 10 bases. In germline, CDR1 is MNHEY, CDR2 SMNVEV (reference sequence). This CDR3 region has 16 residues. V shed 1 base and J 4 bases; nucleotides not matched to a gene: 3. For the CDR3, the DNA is TGTGCCAGCAGTTTATACCCTAGCGGGGGCACCGGGGAGCTGTTTTTT. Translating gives CASSLYPSGGTGELFF.

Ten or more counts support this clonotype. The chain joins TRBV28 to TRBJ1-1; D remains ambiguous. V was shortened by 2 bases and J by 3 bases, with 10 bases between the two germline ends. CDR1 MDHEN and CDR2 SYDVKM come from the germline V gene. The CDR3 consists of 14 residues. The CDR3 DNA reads TGTGCCAGCAGTTTAGCGAGAACCGACACTGAAGCTTTCTTT. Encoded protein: CASSLARTDTEAFF.

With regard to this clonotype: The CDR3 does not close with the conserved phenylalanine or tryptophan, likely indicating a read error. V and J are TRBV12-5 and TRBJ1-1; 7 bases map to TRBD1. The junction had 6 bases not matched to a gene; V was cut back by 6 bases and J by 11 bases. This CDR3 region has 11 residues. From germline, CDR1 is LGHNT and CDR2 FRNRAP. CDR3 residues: CASGRGQRAFS. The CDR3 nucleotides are TGTGCTAGTGGCCGGGGACAGCGGGCTTTCTCT.